This passage covers 22 T cell receptor beta chains from one sample sequenced in a study of T cells in Graves' hyperthyroidism and ophthalmopathy. There were TCR beta CDR3 regions amplified from RNA transcripts. TCR CDR3 regions were first amplified by RT-PCR with HTBI primers. Using its own MiXCR run on the multiplex PCR reads, TCRdb lists one record per CDR3 protein. The table lists approximately 300,000 distinct CDR3 sequences, roughly 20% of them singletons, with roughly 40% in the top ten. The sample comprised blood. The receptor set was obtained from a man aged 45-65 years with Graves' ophthalmopathy.

V usage is TRBV18 and J usage is TRBJ1-1, with 10 nucleotides matching TRBD1. Trimming cost V 6 bases and J 5 bases; bases outside gene matches: 21. Germline V CDR1 and CDR2: KGHSH, LQKENI. The CDR3 contains 19 residues. The CDR3 loop is CASSTLSMGTGDLVTEAFF. The CDR3 region has the DNA TGTGCCAGCTCGACCCTGTCGATGGGGACAGGGGATTTAGTGACTGAAGCTTTCTTT.

This clonotype showed up many times. The CDR3 DNA reads as TGTGCCAGCAGCCAAGGCGGCTACAATGAGCAGTTCTTC. Its translation: CASSQGGYNEQFF. This chain links TRBV3-1 with TRBJ2-1; D unclear. The CDR3 has 13 residues. Germline V gives CDR1 LGHDT, CDR2 YNNKEL (reference sequence). The V end was cut by 1 base, the J end by 3 bases, with 4 bases between.

This clonotype was found once. A junction end diverges from the germline sequence, so it may reflect a read error. The CDR3 DNA follows: TGTGCCAGCAGCCCCGCCACCTATGGCCACACCTTC. Its translation is CASSPATYGHTF. The V call is TRBV28, the J call TRBJ1-2; D is uncertain. The CDR3 totals 12 residues. CDR1 and CDR2 from the germline V gene are MDHEN and SYDVKM.

Only a few counts were recorded for this clonotype. The chain carries TRBV27 and TRBJ1-2; D gene unclear. V was clipped by 4 bases and J by 4 bases, with 19 bases between them. The CDR3 contains 16 residues. CDR1 is MNHEY, CDR2 SMNVEV, per germline (reference sequence). CDR3 coding DNA: TGTGCCAGCAGTTCCCCACAGCAGCCAATAGGCTATGGCTACACCTTC. Translating gives CASSSPQQPIGYGYTF.

In its sample, this clonotype was seen many times. V is TRBV28 and J is TRBJ2-1, with 9 bases that match TRBD1. Losses at the gene ends were 2 bases for V and 10 bases for J; bases not matched to a gene: 12. The CDR3 extends over 16 amino acids. The germline V gene encodes CDR1 MDHEN and CDR2 SYDVKM. This CDR3 is CASSLALGTGTWEQFF. DNA for the CDR3: TGTGCCAGCAGTTTAGCCCTGGGGACAGGGACTTGGGAGCAGTTCTTC.

The sample holds a few counts of this clonotype. The V and J genes are TRBV2 and TRBJ2-2; a weak D match, TRBD1 (6 bases). The germline CDR1 and CDR2 sequences are SNHLY and FYNNEI. Trimming left V 7 bases short and J 2 bases short, with 11 bases between. CDR3 size: 14 residues. Here the CDR3 reads CASIRTANTGELFF. CDR3 coding DNA: TGTGCCAGCATTAGGACAGCTAACACCGGGGAGCTGTTTTTT.

As DNA, the CDR3 is TGTGCCAGCGCCCCCGTGGGGAGCTCCTACGAGCAGTACTTC. The encoded protein is CASAPVGSSYEQYF. The chain joins TRBV6-1 to TRBJ2-7; D might be TRBD2 (5 bases). Germline assignment: CDR1 MNHNS and CDR2 SASEGT. The V end lost 8 bases, the J end lost 0 bases, and 14 bases lay between the germline ends. The CDR3 contains 14 residues.

This clonotype was counted between two and nine times. The gene calls are TRBV11-2 and TRBJ2-2, with D possibly being TRBD2 (6 bases). V was pared by 4 bases and J by 5 bases, with 14 bases between. Looked up from germline, CDR1 is SGHAT and CDR2 is FQNNGV. The CDR3 contains 15 residues. The CDR3 region is CASSSHPSDTGELFF. In DNA form, the CDR3 reads TGTGCCAGCAGCTCCCACCCTAGCGATACCGGGGAGCTGTTTTTT.

At least ten counts were recorded for this clonotype. This chain joins TRBV9 and TRBJ2-7; no reliable D call. From germline, CDR1 is SGDLS and CDR2 YYNGEE. The CDR3 spans 13 residues. The ends were cut back, 0 bases at V and 7 bases at J, with 11 bases in the middle. The CDR3 loop reads CASSVVLGGEQYF. CDR3 DNA sequence: TGTGCCAGCAGCGTAGTCTTGGGTGGGGAGCAGTACTTC. The entire variable domain, with the rest obtained from reference TRBV9 and TRBJ2-7, is as follows: DSGVTQTPKHLITATGQRVTLRCSPRSGDLSVYWYQQSLDQGLQFLIQYYNGEERAKGNILERFSAQQFPDLHSELNLSSLELGDSALYFCASSVVLGGEQYFGPGTRLTVT.

In its sample, this clonotype was seen a few times. V is TRBV6-1 and J is TRBJ2-5; D tentatively reads TRBD1 or TRBD2 (5 bases each). Germline V gives CDR1 MNHNS, CDR2 SASEGT. Trimming left V 5 bases short and J 1 base short, with 8 bases between. This CDR3 is built from 13 residues. Here the CDR3 reads CASSWDVQETQYF. CDR3 DNA: TGTGCCAGCAGTTGGGACGTCCAAGAGACCCAGTACTTC.

This clonotype was picked up many times. This sequence joins TRBV18 and TRBJ2-7, with a tentative D call TRBD2 (6 bases). V lost 2 bases, J lost 6 bases, and 14 bases lay in between. The CDR3 spans 14 residues. Germline CDR1 is KGHSH and CDR2 is LQKENI. CDR3 sequence reads: CASSPTAASAEQYF. The CDR3 region has the DNA TGTGCCAGCTCACCAACGGCAGCTAGCGCCGAGCAGTACTTC. The full variable domain, with the rest looked up from reference TRBV18 and TRBJ2-7, is NAGVMQNPRHLVRRRGQEARLRCSPMKGHSHVYWYRQLPEEGLKFMVYLQKENIIDESGMPKERFSAEFPKEGPSILRIQQVVRGDSAAYFCASSPTAASAEQYFGPGTRLTVT.

This clonotype occurred a few times. The rearrangement joins TRBV6-4 to TRBJ1-1; D uncertain. V was clipped by 4 bases and J by 3 bases, with 12 bases between them. This CDR3 contains 14 residues. Looked up from germline, CDR1 is MRHNA and CDR2 is SNTAGT. This chain's CDR3 is CASSAGVWDTEAFF. Written as DNA, the CDR3 is TGTGCCAGCAGTGCTGGGGTCTGGGACACTGAAGCTTTCTTT.

Ten or more counts support this clonotype. The chain recombines TRBV20-1 with TRBJ1-4, with D possibly being TRBD1 (5 bases). Germline CDR1 reads DFQATT; CDR2 reads SNEGSKA (reference sequence). CDR3 length: 15 residues. V dropped 0 bases and J dropped 8 bases, with 16 bases sitting between them. The CDR3 DNA reads as TGCAGTGCTAGAGATCAAGCAGGGAGGCTCGAAAAACTGTTTTTT. Encoded protein: CSARDQAGRLEKLFF.

This clonotype was counted a few times. The chain couples TRBV18 to TRBJ1-3; D not certain. This CDR3 has 13 amino acids. Germline CDR1 reads KGHSH; CDR2 reads LQKENI. V lost 6 bases to trimming and J lost 3 bases, with 9 bases between them. The CDR3 reads CASSYEFGNTIYF. CDR3 bases: TGTGCCAGCTCGTACGAATTTGGAAACACCATATATTTT.

The rearrangement links TRBV27 to TRBJ2-7; 9 nucleotides agree with TRBD2. This CDR3 has 12 amino acids. V shed 8 bases and J 4 bases; nucleotides not matched to a gene: 3. CDR1 is MNHEY and CDR2 is SMNVEV in the germline V gene (reference sequence). As DNA, the CDR3 is TGTGCCAGCCAGCGGGAGGTGTACGAGCAGTACTTC. It encodes CASQREVYEQYF.

This clonotype was observed at least ten times. This chain uses TRBV7-9 with TRBJ2-7; the D is unclear. V was clipped by 5 bases and J by 0 bases, with 11 bases between them. This CDR3 is built from 14 residues. Germline CDR1 is SEHNR and CDR2 is FQNEAQ (reference sequence). The DNA of the CDR3 is TGTGCCAGCAGCCCGCGGTCCCTCTCCTACGAGCAGTACTTC. This translates into CASSPRSLSYEQYF.

This clonotype was observed a few times. The chain links TRBV5-1 to TRBJ2-7, with 10 bases lining up with TRBD1. V dropped 2 bases and J dropped 4; count of bases not matched to a gene: 9. The CDR3 is 16 amino acids. Germline loops: CDR1 SGHRS, CDR2 YFSETQ. The DNA for the CDR3 is TGCGCCAGCAGCTTTGATCGGGACAGGGGACCGTACGAGCAGTACTTC. Translated: CASSFDRDRGPYEQYF.

This clonotype was seen repeatedly, ten times or more. The chain uses TRBV7-9 and TRBJ2-7, with a weak D call TRBD2 (7 bases). V lost 3 bases, J lost 3 bases, and 12 bases lay in between. Germline V gives CDR1 SEHNR, CDR2 FQNEAQ (reference sequence). CDR3 length: 14 residues. CDR3 DNA: TGTGCCAGCAGCTTTGGGAGGGGGAGCTACGAGCAGTACTTC. Translation: CASSFGRGSYEQYF. Complete variable domain (other parts from reference TRBV7-9 and TRBJ2-7): DTGVSQNPRHKITKRGQNVTFRCDPISEHNRLYWYRQTLGQGPEFLTYFQNEAQLEKSRLLSDRFSAERPKGSFSTLEIQRTEQGDSAMYLCASSFGRGSYEQYFGPGTRLTVT.

This clonotype has more than one count but fewer than ten. This chain joins TRBV9 and TRBJ2-1; D not resolved. CDR3 length: 14 amino acids. The germline V and J ends were trimmed by 3 bases and 1 base, with 8 bases remaining between them. Germline lookup yields CDR1 SGDLS and CDR2 YYNGEE. CDR3 protein: CASSGGTSYNEQFF. The CDR3 DNA sequence: TGTGCCAGCAGCGGAGGTACATCCTACAATGAGCAGTTCTTC.

The genes are TRBV5-8 and TRBJ2-1; 7 bases are a match to TRBD2. V shed 3 bases and J 2 bases; nucleotides not matched to a gene: 5. The CDR3 is 15 amino acids. In germline, CDR1 is SGHTS, CDR2 YDEGEE. CDR3 sequence: CASSYGTTPYNEQFF. The CDR3 bases are TGTGCCAGCAGCTACGGGACTACCCCCTACAATGAGCAGTTCTTC.

The CDR3: CASSLMDTQYF. CDR3 sequence (DNA): TGTGCCAGCAGCTTGATGGATACGCAGTATTTT. The rearrangement links TRBV7-9 to TRBJ2-3, with D unresolved. The germline V and J ends were trimmed by 3 bases and 6 bases, with 4 bases remaining between them. Germline lookup yields CDR1 SEHNR and CDR2 FQNEAQ (reference sequence). This CDR3 is built from 11 residues.

V and J are TRBV19 and TRBJ1-5; no definite D call. The CDR3 consists of 15 residues. Germline lookup yields CDR1 LNHDA and CDR2 SQIVND (reference sequence). V shed 5 bases and J shed 6 bases, with 17 bases lying between them. CDR3 sequence (DNA): TGTGCCAGTAGTCCCGGTGTGGGGTACGGTCAGCCCCAGCATTTT. It translates to CASSPGVGYGQPQHF.